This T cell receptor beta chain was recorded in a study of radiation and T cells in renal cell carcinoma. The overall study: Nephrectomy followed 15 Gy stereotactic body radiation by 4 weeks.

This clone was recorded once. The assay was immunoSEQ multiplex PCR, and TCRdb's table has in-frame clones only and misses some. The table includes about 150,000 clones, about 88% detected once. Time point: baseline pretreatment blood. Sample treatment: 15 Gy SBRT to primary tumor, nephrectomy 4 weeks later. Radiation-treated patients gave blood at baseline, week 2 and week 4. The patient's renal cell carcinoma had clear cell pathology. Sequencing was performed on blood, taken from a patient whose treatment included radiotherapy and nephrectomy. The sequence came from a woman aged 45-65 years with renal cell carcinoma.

CDR3 protein: CASSSRGSGGAGTGELFF. CDR3 nucleotide sequence: TGTGCCAGCAGCTCCCGGGGTAGCGGGGGGGCGGGCACCGGGGAGCTGTTTTTT. The gene calls are TRBV7-2 and TRBJ2-2, with 11 bases that match TRBD2. The CDR3 is 18 amino acids. V lost 4 bases, J lost 4 bases, and 11 bases stayed unmatched. Germline assignment: CDR1 SGHTA and CDR2 FQGNSA.